A single sample gave rise to the 28 T cell receptor beta chains below, sequenced in a study of cytomegalovirus exposure and HLA in healthy donors. Primers included in the PCR were 60 Vbeta and 13 Jbeta primers. This table comes from immunoSEQ multiplex PCR, and its TCRdb copy is limited to in-frame clones, with some not included. The sample carries over 110,000 clones, approximately 79% recorded once. Source material: PBMCs. The origin of the receptors is a man younger than 30 in good health and CMV-seronegative.

The chain is built from TRBV18 and TRBJ1-1; unclear D gene. The CDR3 is made up of 12 amino acids. With 4 bases removed from V and 8 bases from J, the gap between germline ends came to 11 bases. Germline V lookup: CDR1 KGHSH, CDR2 LQKENI. The CDR3 is CASSQRAEEAFF. CDR3 nucleotides: TGTGCCAGCTCACAACGCGCGGAGGAAGCTTTCTTT.

The chain employs TRBV9 and TRBJ1-1; no reliable D call. From germline, CDR1 is SGDLS and CDR2 YYNGEE. The CDR3 runs 12 residues. V was clipped by 9 bases and J by 8 bases, with 17 bases between them. In DNA form, the CDR3 reads TGTGCCACCGCGCGGATAGATGGCGAAGCTTTCTTT. Protein: CATARIDGEAFF.

V and J are TRBV5-1 and TRBJ2-7; 8 bases line up with TRBD1. The CDR3 totals 15 residues. Germline V gives CDR1 SGHRS, CDR2 YFSETQ. The ends lost 2 bases at V and 5 bases at J; junction bases unmatched: 9. The CDR3 is CASSFYQGALNEQYF. The CDR3, as DNA: TGCGCCAGCAGCTTCTATCAGGGGGCGCTTAACGAGCAGTACTTC.

The chain employs TRBV6-1 and TRBJ1-1, with D possibly TRBD1 on 6 matching bases. Germline-derived CDR1 and CDR2 are MNHNS and SASEGT. V lost 6 bases, J lost 1 base, and 12 bases lay in between. The CDR3 totals 14 residues. CDR3: CASRLQGQNTEAFF. DNA for the CDR3: TGTGCCAGCAGGCTACAGGGCCAGAACACTGAAGCTTTCTTT.

This clone was recorded only once. The chain links TRBV19 to TRBJ1-3; TRBD1 might be the D (5 bases). CDR3 length equals 15 residues. Germline CDR1 and CDR2: LNHDA and SQIVND (reference sequence). The V gene lost 2 bases and the J gene lost 4 bases, with 12 bases spanning the gap. CDR3 coding DNA: TGTGCCAGTAGTATAAGGCAGGGTTTCGGAAACACCATATATTTT. This gives the protein CASSIRQGFGNTIYF.

The chain combines TRBV7-2 with TRBJ2-5; a weak D match, TRBD1 (5 bases). Per germline, CDR1 SGHTA and CDR2 FQGNSA. The CDR3 has 13 amino acids. Trimming shortened V by 4 bases and J by 5 bases, and 11 bases separated the two germline ends. DNA for the CDR3: TGTGCCAGCAGCTCGACAGAATCTGAGACCCAGTACTTC. Protein: CASSSTESETQYF.

V is TRBV19 and J is TRBJ1-4; D might be TRBD1 (5 bases). V was shortened by 5 bases and J by 7 bases, with 11 bases between the two germline ends. Germline loops: CDR1 LNHDA, CDR2 SQIVND (reference sequence). There are 13 residues in the CDR3. The CDR3, as DNA: TGTGCCAGTAGTCAGGGAGGGAGTGAAAAACTGTTTTTT. Its protein product is CASSQGGSEKLFF.

The chain has TRBV5-1 and TRBJ2-3; 7 nucleotides agree with TRBD2. Germline lookup yields CDR1 SGHRS and CDR2 YFSETQ. The trim removed 0 bases at V and 4 bases at J, leaving 11 bases unmatched. The CDR3 is 17 residues long. CDR3 sequence: CASSLEVAGPEADTQYF. CDR3 nucleotides: TGCGCCAGCAGCTTGGAGGTAGCGGGCCCTGAGGCAGATACGCAGTATTTT.

The chain links TRBV30 to TRBJ1-6; D unclear. The germline CDR1 and CDR2 sequences are GTSNPN and SVGIG (reference sequence). This CDR3 contains 12 residues. Trimming left V 0 bases short and J 7 bases short, with 4 bases between. The CDR3 DNA sequence: TGTGCCTGGAGTGTTGTAAATTCACCCCTCCACTTT. Translating it yields CAWSVVNSPLHF.

V usage is TRBV7-2 and J usage is TRBJ1-4; no firm D call. V lost 3 bases to trimming and J lost 0 bases, with 14 bases between them. The CDR3 runs 17 residues. The germline CDR1 and CDR2 sequences are SGHTA and FQGNSA. CDR3 nucleotide sequence: TGTGCCAGCAGCTTTGACTCGTTGAACCCAACTAATGAAAAACTGTTTTTT. This translates into CASSFDSLNPTNEKLFF.

The V call is TRBV7-2, the J call TRBJ1-5; a possible D gene is TRBD1 (5 bases). The CDR3 length is 15 residues. The V gene's germline CDR1 is SGHTA and CDR2 FQGNSA. V dropped 6 bases and J dropped 2 bases, with 14 bases sitting between them. CDR3 nucleotide sequence: TGTGCCAGCAGGGGGGGGGTCGAGGGCAATCAGCCCCAGCATTTT. Encoded protein: CASRGGVEGNQPQHF.

This clone was seen a handful of times. Other DNA variants within this sample encode the same CDR3. This chain connects TRBV5-1 to TRBJ1-5; D is ambiguous. V was pared by 0 bases and J by 4 bases, with 5 bases between. There are 13 residues in the CDR3. Germline CDR1 SGHRS, CDR2 YFSETQ. CDR3 protein: CASSLGQNQPQHF. CDR3 nucleotides: TGCGCCAGCAGCTTGGGGCAAAATCAGCCCCAGCATTTT.

The chain joins TRBV7-3 to TRBJ2-7, with 8 bases lining up with TRBD1. V was clipped by 4 bases and J by 5 bases; unmatched bases: 7. Germline V gene data show CDR1 as SGHTA and CDR2 as FQGTGA. This CDR3 is built from 14 residues. CDR3 nucleotides: TGTGCCAGCAGCTCTCAGGGGGCTCGGGACGAGCAGTACTTC. It codes for CASSSQGARDEQYF.

The chain joins TRBV5-6 to TRBJ1-4; D is unclear. The CDR3 totals 13 residues. CDR1 and CDR2 from the germline V gene are SGHDT and YYEEEE. Trimming stripped 0 bases from V and 12 bases from J, with 12 bases between. CDR3 in amino acids: CASSLAPVVELFF. The DNA for the CDR3 is TGTGCCAGCAGCTTGGCCCCCGTAGTCGAACTGTTTTTT.

The V call is TRBV7-8, the J call TRBJ2-5; possible D gene TRBD2, 5 bases. V lost 3 bases and J 3 bases, leaving 8 bases between the germline ends. CDR3 length: 13 amino acids. Germline assignment: CDR1 SGHVS and CDR2 FQNEAQ. The CDR3 spells CASSFGGEETQYF. DNA for the CDR3: TGTGCCAGCAGCTTCGGAGGAGAAGAGACCCAGTACTTC.

This clone was observed a few times. This chain links TRBV7-9 with TRBJ1-1; D uncertain. V was pared by 5 bases and J by 6 bases, with 13 bases between. This CDR3 spans 13 amino acids. CDR1 is SEHNR, CDR2 FQNEAQ, per germline (reference sequence). DNA for the CDR3: TGTGCCAGCAGCCTTGGACTGATCGCTGAAGCTTTCTTT. It yields the protein CASSLGLIAEAFF.

The V and J genes are TRBV7-9 and TRBJ2-3; 10 bases line up with TRBD2. Per germline, CDR1 SEHNR and CDR2 FQNEAQ (reference sequence). With 4 bases clipped from V and 5 bases from J, the junction kept 3 bases outside the gene matches. The CDR3 has 14 amino acids. The CDR3 sequence: CASSSSGGRDTQYF. DNA of the CDR3: TGTGCCAGCAGCTCTAGCGGGGGCAGAGATACGCAGTATTTT.

The V gene is TRBV27, the J gene TRBJ1-2, with 8 bases lining up with TRBD1. The CDR3 spans 14 residues. J lost 4 bases, V lost 1 base, and 2 bases had no gene match. CDR1 and CDR2 (germline): MNHEY, SMNVEV (reference sequence). The CDR3 bases are TGTGCCAGCAGTTTATTCCAGGGGGCCTATGGCTACACCTTC. Translation: CASSLFQGAYGYTF.

The CDR3 nucleotides are TGTGCCAGCAGGGAGGGCCCCACAGGGGCTCATGGCTACACCTTC. Amino acids: CASREGPTGAHGYTF. The chain couples TRBV6-1 to TRBJ1-2; 7 bases fit TRBD1. This CDR3 is 15 amino acids long. Germline lookup yields CDR1 MNHNS and CDR2 SASEGT. Trimming took 6 bases from V and 6 from J; bases not matched to a gene: 13.

The chain couples TRBV4-1 to TRBJ1-1; no clear D. The V and J ends lost 1 base and 1 base respectively, with 10 bases between them. This CDR3 comprises 15 residues. CDR1 and CDR2 (germline): MGHRA, YSYEKL. The CDR3 DNA follows: TGCGCCAGCAGCCAAGTTAGCATCAAGAACACTGAAGCTTTCTTT. This encodes CASSQVSIKNTEAFF.

The rearrangement joins TRBV9 to TRBJ1-2, with 11 bases aligning to TRBD1. This CDR3 is built from 16 residues. In germline, CDR1 is SGDLS, CDR2 YYNGEE. The trim removed 2 bases at V and 2 bases at J, leaving 5 bases unmatched. CDR3 coding DNA: TGTGCCAGCAGCGTCCGCCGGGACAGGGGGAACTATGGCTACACCTTC. Translating it yields CASSVRRDRGNYGYTF.

The CDR3 DNA sequence: TGTGCCAGCAGACGGTTTGCAACTAATGAAAAACTGTTTTTT. Translation gives CASRRFATNEKLFF. The chain uses TRBV11-2 and TRBJ1-4, with D unclear. Germline values: CDR1 SGHAT, CDR2 FQNNGV. The CDR3 is 14 amino acids. V was pared by 6 bases and J by 0 bases, with 8 bases between.

The chain joins TRBV27 to TRBJ1-2, with D perhaps matching TRBD1 (5 bases). The CDR3 spans 15 residues. Germline CDR1 is MNHEY and CDR2 is SMNVEV (reference sequence). V lost 10 bases, J lost 2 bases, and 20 bases lay in between. The CDR3 sequence is CATSPGGTRNYGYTF. DNA for the CDR3: TGTGCCACCTCCCCGGGGGGTACCAGAAACTATGGCTACACCTTC.

The V call is TRBV9, the J call TRBJ1-1, with unresolved D. V was clipped by 0 bases and J by 6 bases, with 9 bases between them. CDR3 length: 13 amino acids. Germline CDR1 reads SGDLS; CDR2 reads YYNGEE. The CDR3 here is CASSVAEEAEAFF. The CDR3 coding sequence is TGTGCCAGCAGCGTAGCCGAGGAGGCTGAAGCTTTCTTT.

The V call is TRBV18, the J call TRBJ1-1, with D possibly being TRBD1 (6 bases). CDR1 and CDR2 (germline): KGHSH, LQKENI. V dropped 1 base and J dropped 0 bases, with 9 bases sitting between them. The CDR3 loop spans 15 amino acids. The CDR3 nucleotides are TGTGCCAGCTCACCACTGGACAGACTGAACACTGAAGCTTTCTTT. It encodes CASSPLDRLNTEAFF.

This clone was counted between two and nine times. The chain employs TRBV12-5 and TRBJ1-1, with 8 bases aligning to TRBD1. The CDR3 is 15 amino acids. Trimming at V came to 5 bases and at J to 0 bases, leaving 5 bases not matched to a gene. Germline-derived CDR1 and CDR2 are LGHNT and FRNRAP. The CDR3 is CASGPGQGMNTEAFF. Written as DNA, the CDR3 is TGTGCTAGTGGTCCCGGACAGGGAATGAACACTGAAGCTTTCTTT.

The chain employs TRBV5-1 and TRBJ2-7; 9 bases are a match to TRBD1. V was clipped by 2 bases and J by 5 bases; unmatched bases: 5. CDR1 and CDR2 from the germline V gene are SGHRS and YFSETQ. The CDR3 is made up of 14 amino acids. CDR3 residues: CASSLQGASDEQYF. CDR3 bases: TGCGCCAGCAGCTTACAGGGGGCATCCGACGAGCAGTACTTC.

This sequence joins TRBV5-1 and TRBJ2-7; D is undetermined. This CDR3 spans 14 amino acids. Germline lookup yields CDR1 SGHRS and CDR2 YFSETQ. The V end lost 4 bases, the J end lost 0 bases, and 11 bases lay between the germline ends. This CDR3 is CASSNPASSYEQYF. The DNA for the CDR3 is TGCGCCAGCAGCAACCCGGCTAGCTCCTACGAGCAGTACTTC.